The clone carrying this T cell receptor beta chain was found many times. Researchers amplified the TCR beta CDR3 regions from RNA transcripts. The TCR CDR3 first-round RT-PCR relied on the HTBI primer set. TCRdb reprocessed the multiplex PCR reads with MiXCR, giving one entry per CDR3 protein. The top ten clones hold around 15% of a sample with some 690,000 distinct CDR3 sequences, 17% of them seen once. The data derive from a study of T cells in Graves' hyperthyroidism and ophthalmopathy. The CDR3 runs 14 residues. In germline, CDR1 is LNHDA, CDR2 SQIVND (reference sequence). V was clipped by 6 bases and J by 5 bases, with 11 bases between them.

This sequence originates from a man in his fifties or sixties with Graves' hyperthyroidism. The J gene is TRBJ1-6, the V gene TRBV19, with TRBD1 as a possible D gene (6 bases). The source material was blood. The CDR3 here is CASRTGTNNSPLHF. CDR3 DNA: TGTGCCAGTAGGACCGGGACAAATAATTCACCCCTCCACTTT.